The source of this TCR beta chain is a study of blood T cells in healthy people across ages. Next came a second PCR, run for about 7 to 12 cycles, which used a sample-barcoded 5' primer along with a J-beta primer mix. Any given sample supplied a minimum of 3 million CDR3-containing paired-end reads. Each CDR3 protein is one row after TCRdb ran MiXCR on the 5' RACE reads. The sample lists around 800,000 distinct CDR3 sequences; 40% to 65% were seen once. Only a few counts were recorded for this clonotype. The sequenced sample was blood. The receptor comes from a man aged 80 or over in good health.

This CDR3 is CASSPGLAYYEQYF. CDR3 nucleotide sequence: TGCGCCAGCAGCCCTGGACTAGCGTACTACGAGCAGTACTTC. The genes are TRBV5-1 and TRBJ2-7, with 9 positions matching TRBD2. Germline CDR1 is SGHRS and CDR2 is YFSETQ. The CDR3 is 14 amino acids. The junction had 5 bases not matched to a gene; V was cut back by 4 bases and J by 3 bases.